This T cell receptor (beta chain) was identified during a study of identical twins. Study results and limitations: Compared with unrelated sharing, twin-shared out-of-frame alpha sequences had more low-probability sequences.

A few counts support this clonotype. Its antigen remains unknown. TCRdb recomputed calls from the 5' RACE reads with MiXCR, one row per CDR3 protein. The sample has about 720,000 distinct CDR3 sequences; around 8.3% are singletons. Trimming took 4 bases from V and 3 from J; bases not matched to a gene: 16. Germline CDR1 MNHEY, CDR2 SVGAGI. This CDR3 is 19 amino acids long. This sample was also put to use in a study of yellow fever vaccine responses in identical twins.

The sample was PBMCs. The TCR originated in a woman aged 18-29 years in good health. The chain is built from TRBV6-5 and TRBJ2-2; 8 bases are a match to TRBD1. CDR3 DNA: TGTGCCAGCAGTTTCCGGAGAAGGACAGGGATTAAGGACACCGGGGAGCTGTTTTTT. It is translated as CASSFRRRTGIKDTGELFF.